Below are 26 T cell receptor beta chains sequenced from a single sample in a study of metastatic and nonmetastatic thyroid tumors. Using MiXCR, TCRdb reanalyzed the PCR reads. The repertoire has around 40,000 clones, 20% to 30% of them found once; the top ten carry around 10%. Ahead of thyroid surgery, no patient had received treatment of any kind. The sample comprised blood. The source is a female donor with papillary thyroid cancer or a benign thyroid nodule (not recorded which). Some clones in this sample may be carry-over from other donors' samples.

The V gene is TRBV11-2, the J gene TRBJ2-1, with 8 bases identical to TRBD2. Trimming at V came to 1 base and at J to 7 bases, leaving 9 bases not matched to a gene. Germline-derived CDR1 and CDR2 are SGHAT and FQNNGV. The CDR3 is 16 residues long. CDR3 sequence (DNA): TGTGCCAGCAGCTTAGTTGGGGGACTAGGTGGAAATGAGCAGTTCTTC. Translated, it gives CASSLVGGLGGNEQFF.

CDR3 region: CSSEKVYNEQFF. In nucleotides, the CDR3 is TGCAGTTCAGAAAAAGTCTACAATGAGCAGTTCTTC. This rearrangement joins TRBV20-1 to TRBJ2-1; D gene ambiguous. From germline, CDR1 is DFQATT and CDR2 SNEGSKA (reference sequence). Trimming left V 8 bases short and J 3 bases short, with 11 bases between. The CDR3 consists of 12 residues.

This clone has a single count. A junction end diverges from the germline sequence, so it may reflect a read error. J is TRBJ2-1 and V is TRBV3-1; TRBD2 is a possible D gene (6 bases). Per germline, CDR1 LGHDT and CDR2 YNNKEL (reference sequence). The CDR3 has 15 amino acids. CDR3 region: CANSQECDHRGEQFF. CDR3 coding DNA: TGTGCCAACAGCCAAGAGTGTGATCACCGGGGGGAGCAGTTCTTC.

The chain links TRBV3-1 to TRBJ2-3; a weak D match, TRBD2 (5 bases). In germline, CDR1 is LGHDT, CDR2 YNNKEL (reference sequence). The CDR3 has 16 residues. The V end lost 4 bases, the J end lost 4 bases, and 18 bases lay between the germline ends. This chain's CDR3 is CASSRGSGLSPDTQYF. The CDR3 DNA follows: TGTGCCAGCAGCCGTGGGTCGGGGTTAAGCCCAGATACGCAGTATTTT.

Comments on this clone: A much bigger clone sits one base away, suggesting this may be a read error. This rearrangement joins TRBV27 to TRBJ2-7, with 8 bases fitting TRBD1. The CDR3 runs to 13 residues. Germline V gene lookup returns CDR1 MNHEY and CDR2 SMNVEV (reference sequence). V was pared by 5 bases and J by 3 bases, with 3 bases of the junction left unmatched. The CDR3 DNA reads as TGTGCCAGCAGTCCCGGACAGGGCTACGAGCAGTACTTC. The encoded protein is CASSPGQGYEQYF.

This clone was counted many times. The CDR3 is CSVDISGINNEQFF. CDR3 bases: TGCAGCGTTGACATTAGCGGGATTAACAATGAGCAGTTCTTC. The chain combines TRBV29-1 with TRBJ2-1; 8 bases are a match to TRBD2. CDR3 size: 14 residues. V lost 3 bases to trimming and J lost 5 bases; unmatched junction nucleotides: 6. Germline V gives CDR1 SQVTM, CDR2 ANQGSEA.

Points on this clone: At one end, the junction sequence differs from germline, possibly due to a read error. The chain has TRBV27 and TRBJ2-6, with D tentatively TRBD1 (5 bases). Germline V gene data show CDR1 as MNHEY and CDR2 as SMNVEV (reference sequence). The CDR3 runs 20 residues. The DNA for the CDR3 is TGTGCCAGCAGTATATCCCCGACAAGGACAACAACAACGGGGGCCAACGTCCTGACTTTC. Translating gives CASSISPTRTTTTGANVLTF.

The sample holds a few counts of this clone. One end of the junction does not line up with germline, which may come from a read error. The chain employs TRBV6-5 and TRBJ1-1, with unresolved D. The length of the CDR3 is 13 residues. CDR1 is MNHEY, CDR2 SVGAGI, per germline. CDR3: CAISSLSGFEAFF. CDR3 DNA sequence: TGTGCCATCAGTTCACTAAGTGGGTTTGAAGCTTTCTTT.

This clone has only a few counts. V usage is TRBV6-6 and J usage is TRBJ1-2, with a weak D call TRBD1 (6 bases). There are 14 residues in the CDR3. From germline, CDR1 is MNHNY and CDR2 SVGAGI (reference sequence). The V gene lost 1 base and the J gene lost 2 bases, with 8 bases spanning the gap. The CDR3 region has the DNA TGTGCCAGCAGTTACTTACAGGGAAACTATGGCTACACCTTC. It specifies CASSYLQGNYGYTF.

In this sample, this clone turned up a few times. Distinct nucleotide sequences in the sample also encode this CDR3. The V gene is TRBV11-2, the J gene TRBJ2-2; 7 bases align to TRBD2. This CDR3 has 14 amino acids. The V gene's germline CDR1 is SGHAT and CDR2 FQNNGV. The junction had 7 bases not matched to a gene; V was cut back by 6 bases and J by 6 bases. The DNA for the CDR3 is TGTGCCAGCAGTTTGGGCGGGGGTGCCGGGGAGCTGTTTTTT. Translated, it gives CASSLGGGAGELFF.

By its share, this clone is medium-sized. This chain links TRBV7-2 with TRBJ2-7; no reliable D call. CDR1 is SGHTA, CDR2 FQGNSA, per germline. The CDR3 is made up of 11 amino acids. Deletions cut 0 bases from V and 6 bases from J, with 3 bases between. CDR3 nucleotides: TGTGCCAGCAGCTTAGCGACCGAGCAGTACTTC. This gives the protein CASSLATEQYF.

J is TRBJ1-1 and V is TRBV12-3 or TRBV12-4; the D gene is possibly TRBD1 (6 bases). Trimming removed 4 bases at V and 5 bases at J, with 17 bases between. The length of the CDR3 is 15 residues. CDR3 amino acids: CASSSSLGGRTEAFF. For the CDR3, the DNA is TGTGCCAGCAGTTCGTCCCTTGGGGGCCGGACTGAAGCTTTCTTT.

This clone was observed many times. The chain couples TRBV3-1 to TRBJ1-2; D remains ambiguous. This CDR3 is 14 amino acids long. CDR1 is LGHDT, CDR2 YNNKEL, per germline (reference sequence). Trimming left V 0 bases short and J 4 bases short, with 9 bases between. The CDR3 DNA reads TGTGCCAGCAGCCAAGAGGGAGGGATCTATGGCTACACCTTC. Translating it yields CASSQEGGIYGYTF.

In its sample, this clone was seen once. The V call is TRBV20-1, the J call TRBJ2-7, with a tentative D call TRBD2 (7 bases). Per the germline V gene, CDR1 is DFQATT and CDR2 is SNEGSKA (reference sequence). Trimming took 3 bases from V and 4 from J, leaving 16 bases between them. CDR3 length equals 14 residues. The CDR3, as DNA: TGCAGTGCTAGGGCCCCGGGGGGCCAGTACGAGCAGTACTTC. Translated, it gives CSARAPGGQYEQYF.

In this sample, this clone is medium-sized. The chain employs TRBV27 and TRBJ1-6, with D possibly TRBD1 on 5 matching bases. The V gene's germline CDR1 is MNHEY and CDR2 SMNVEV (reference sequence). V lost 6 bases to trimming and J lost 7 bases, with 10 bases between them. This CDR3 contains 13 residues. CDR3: CASRGQRNSPLHF. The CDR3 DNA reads TGTGCCAGCAGGGGGCAACGAAATTCACCCCTCCACTTT.

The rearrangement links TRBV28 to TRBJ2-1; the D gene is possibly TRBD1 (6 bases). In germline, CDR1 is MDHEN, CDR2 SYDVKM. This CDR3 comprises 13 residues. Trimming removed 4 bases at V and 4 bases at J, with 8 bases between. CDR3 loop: CASSSTGYNEQFF. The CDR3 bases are TGTGCCAGCAGTTCGACAGGATACAATGAGCAGTTCTTC.

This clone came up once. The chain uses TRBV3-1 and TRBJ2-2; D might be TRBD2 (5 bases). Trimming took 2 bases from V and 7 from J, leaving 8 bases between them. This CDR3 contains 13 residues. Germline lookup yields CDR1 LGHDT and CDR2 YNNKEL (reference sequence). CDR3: CASSQSLDGELFF. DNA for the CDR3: TGTGCCAGCAGCCAATCACTAGACGGGGAGCTGTTTTTT.

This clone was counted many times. The CDR3 here is CASSDRDTPLYEQYF. In DNA form, the CDR3 reads TGTGCCAGCAGCGATAGGGACACGCCACTTTACGAGCAGTACTTC. The V call is TRBV7-8, the J call TRBJ2-7, with D maybe TRBD1 (6 bases). From germline, CDR1 is SGHVS and CDR2 FQNEAQ. The CDR3 covers 15 residues. V shed 5 bases and J shed 4 bases, with 18 bases lying between them.

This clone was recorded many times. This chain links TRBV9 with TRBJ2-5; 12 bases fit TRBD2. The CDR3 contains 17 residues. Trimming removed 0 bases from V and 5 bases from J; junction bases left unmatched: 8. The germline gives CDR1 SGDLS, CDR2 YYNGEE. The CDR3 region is CASSVGLAGGLGETQYF. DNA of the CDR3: TGTGCCAGCAGCGTAGGGCTAGCGGGGGGGCTGGGGGAGACCCAGTACTTC.

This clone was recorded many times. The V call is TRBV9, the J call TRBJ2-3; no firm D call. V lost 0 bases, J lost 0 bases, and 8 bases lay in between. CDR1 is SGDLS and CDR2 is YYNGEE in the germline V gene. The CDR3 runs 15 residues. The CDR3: CASSVGGLSTDTQYF. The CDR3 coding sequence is TGTGCCAGCAGCGTAGGGGGTTTGAGCACAGATACGCAGTATTTT.

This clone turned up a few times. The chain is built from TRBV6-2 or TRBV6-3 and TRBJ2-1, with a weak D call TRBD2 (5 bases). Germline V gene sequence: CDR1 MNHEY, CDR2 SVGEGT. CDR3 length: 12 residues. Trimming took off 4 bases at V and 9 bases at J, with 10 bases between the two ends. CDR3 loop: CASSLSAGEQFF. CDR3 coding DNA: TGTGCCAGCAGTTTGTCCGCGGGTGAGCAGTTCTTC.

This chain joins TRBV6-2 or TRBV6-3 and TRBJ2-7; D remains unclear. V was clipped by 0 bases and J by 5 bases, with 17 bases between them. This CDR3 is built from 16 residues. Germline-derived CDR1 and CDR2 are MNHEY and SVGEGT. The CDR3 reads CASSYSADEHFDEQYF. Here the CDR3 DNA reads TGTGCCAGCAGTTACTCTGCGGACGAGCACTTCGACGAGCAGTACTTC.

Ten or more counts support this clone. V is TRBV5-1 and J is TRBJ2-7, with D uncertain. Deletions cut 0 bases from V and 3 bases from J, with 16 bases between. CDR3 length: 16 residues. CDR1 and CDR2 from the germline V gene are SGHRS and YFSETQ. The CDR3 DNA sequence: TGCGCCAGCAGCTTGGATACGCAAGCAACGTTCTACGAGCAGTACTTC. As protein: CASSLDTQATFYEQYF.

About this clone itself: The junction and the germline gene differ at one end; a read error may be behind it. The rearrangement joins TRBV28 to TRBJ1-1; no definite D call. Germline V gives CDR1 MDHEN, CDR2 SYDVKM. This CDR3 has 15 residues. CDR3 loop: CAISPVGFMNTEAFF. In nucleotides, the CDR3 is TGTGCCATCAGTCCAGTGGGTTTCATGAACACTGAAGCTTTCTTT. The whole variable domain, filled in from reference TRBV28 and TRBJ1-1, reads DVKVTQSSRYLVKRTGEKVFLECVQDMDHENMFWYRQDPGLGLRLIYFSYDVKMKEKGDIPEGYSVSREKKERFSLILESASTNQTSMYLCAISPVGFMNTEAFFGQGTRLTVV.

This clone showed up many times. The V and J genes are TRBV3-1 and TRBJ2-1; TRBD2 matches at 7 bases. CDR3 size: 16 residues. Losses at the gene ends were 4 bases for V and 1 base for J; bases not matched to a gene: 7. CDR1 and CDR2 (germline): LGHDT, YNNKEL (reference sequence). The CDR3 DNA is TGTGCCAGCAGCCCCGCGGGAGAGGTGTCCTACAATGAGCAGTTCTTC. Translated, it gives CASSPAGEVSYNEQFF.

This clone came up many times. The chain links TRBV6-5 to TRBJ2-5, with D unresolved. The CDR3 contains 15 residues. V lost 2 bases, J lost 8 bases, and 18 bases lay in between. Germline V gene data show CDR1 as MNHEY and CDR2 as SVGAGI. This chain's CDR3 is CASSYRTGRVVTQYF. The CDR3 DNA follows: TGTGCCAGCAGTTACCGGACGGGCCGAGTCGTTACCCAGTACTTC.